These 21 T cell receptor beta chains originate from one sample sequenced in a study of tumor and adjacent non-tumor tissue in lung cancer. TCRbeta libraries were built with three rounds of nested PCR, modified from ARM-PCR. TCRdb redid the calling of the multiplex PCR reads with MiXCR, one entry per CDR3 protein. The sample has 60,000 to 80,000 distinct CDR3 sequences, around 65% seen once. No cell sorting was done before RNA was extracted from the tissue. This non-tumor lung sample came from over 3 cm beyond the tumor edge. Material for sequencing was distant non-tumor lung tissue. The origin of the receptors is a woman aged 45-65 years with non-small cell lung cancer.

The rearrangement joins TRBV12-3 or TRBV12-4 to TRBJ2-3, with 9 bases fitting TRBD2. The CDR3 is 17 residues long. CDR3 nucleotides: TGTCACAGCAGTTCCGGAACTAGCGGGCACAACACAGATACGCAGTATTTT. This encodes CHSSSGTSGHNTDTQYF.

A note on this clonotype: A read error is possible here, since a much larger clone lies one base away. The chain recombines TRBV7-8 with TRBJ2-1; 10 bases map to TRBD2. Germline-derived CDR1 and CDR2 are SGHVS and FQNEAQ. This CDR3 is 17 amino acids long. The CDR3 DNA reads as TGTACCAGCAGCCCCCTAGCGGGAGTGATCTCCTACAATGAGCAGTTCTTC. This translates into CTSSPLAGVISYNEQFF.

This clonotype was seen at least ten times. The chain has TRBV6-2 or TRBV6-3 and TRBJ2-1; D uncertain. Germline CDR1 MNHEY, CDR2 SVGEGT. CDR3 length: 12 amino acids. The V end was cut by 6 bases, the J end by 5 bases, with 8 bases between. The CDR3 here is CASSPLNNEQFF. CDR3 nucleotide sequence: TGTGCCAGCAGCCCACTAAACAATGAGCAGTTCTTC.

Details on this clonotype: A much bigger clone sits one base away, suggesting this may be a read error. This chain connects TRBV10-3 to TRBJ2-2; TRBD1 is a possible D gene (6 bases). This CDR3 region has 18 residues. Germline V CDR1 and CDR2: ENHRY, SYGVKD. The CDR3 reads CAISASWGQGLITRELFF. As DNA, the CDR3 is TGTGCCATCAGTGCATCATGGGGGCAGGGTTTAATCACCCGGGAGCTGTTTTTT.

A note on this clonotype: Likely a read error: the CDR3 ends without its conserved phenylalanine or tryptophan. The CDR3 region has the DNA TGTGCCAGCAGCCCTTGGGCTAGCCGTTACTACGAGCAGTACCTC. Protein product: CASSPWASRYYEQYL. J is TRBJ2-7 and V is TRBV11-2; perhaps TRBD2 as D (5 bases). CDR1 is SGHAT, CDR2 FQNNGV, per germline. This CDR3 region has 15 residues. Trimming cost V 5 bases and J 3 bases, with 17 bases left between them.

This clonotype has a count of ten or more. V and J are TRBV7-9 and TRBJ2-1; D is possibly TRBD2 (5 bases). CDR3 size: 14 residues. Trimming took 3 bases from V and 5 from J, leaving 11 bases between them. Germline values: CDR1 SEHNR, CDR2 FQNEAQ (reference sequence). CDR3 coding DNA: TGTGCCAGCAGCTTCTCCAGCGGCAACAATGAGCAGTTCTTC. Its protein product is CASSFSSGNNEQFF.

This sequence joins TRBV20-1 and TRBJ2-5, with no clear D. Germline V gives CDR1 DFQATT, CDR2 SNEGSKA (reference sequence). This CDR3 has 14 residues. V lost 6 bases and J lost 1, with 15 bases in between. The CDR3 sequence is CSARYQVIQETQYF. The CDR3 region has the DNA TGCAGTGCCCGATACCAGGTGATCCAAGAGACCCAGTACTTC.

Regarding this clonotype: Given a much more abundant clone one base away, this may be a read error. This chain uses TRBV5-4 with TRBJ1-5, with TRBD1 identical over 7 bases. CDR3 length equals 13 residues. The germline gives CDR1 SGHNT, CDR2 YYREEE (reference sequence). DNA of the CDR3: TGTGCCGGCAGCCTGGGACAGAATCAGCCCCAGCATTTT. Residues: CAGSLGQNQPQHF.

Of note for this clonotype: Since a much larger clone is just one base distant, this may be a read error. The V gene is TRBV29-1, the J gene TRBJ2-5, with D perhaps TRBD1 (6 bases). Germline loops: CDR1 SQVTM, CDR2 ANQGSEA. CDR3 size: 15 residues. The CDR3, as DNA: TGCAGCGTTGAAGATCTACTACAGGGTTGGAAGACCCAGGACTTC. Its protein product is CSVEDLLQGWKTQDF.

In the case of this clonotype: The final CDR3 position lacks the conserved phenylalanine or tryptophan, pointing to a likely read error. The CDR3, as DNA: TGTGCCATCAGCCGGATGATACTAGCGGGAGACAATGAGCAGTTCATC. Protein sequence: CAISRMILAGDNEQFI. This chain links TRBV11-2 with TRBJ2-1; the match to TRBD2 covers 11 bases. This CDR3 is 16 amino acids long. Germline V gene data show CDR1 as SGHAT and CDR2 as FQNNGV.

This clonotype has a handful of counts. The chain recombines TRBV7-2 with TRBJ2-3; TRBD2 aligns across 10 bases. J was trimmed by 7 bases and V by 5 bases; bases with no gene match: 6. The CDR3 runs to 14 residues. Germline lookup yields CDR1 SGHTA and CDR2 FQGNSA. CDR3 region: CASSRTSGINTQYF. The CDR3 bases are TGTGCCAGCAGCCGCACTAGCGGGATAAATACGCAGTATTTT.

Notes on this clonotype: One end of the junction varies from germline; a read error may be responsible. This rearrangement joins TRBV7-9 to TRBJ2-2; D is possibly TRBD1 or TRBD2 (5 bases each). CDR1 and CDR2 (germline): SEHNR, FQNEAQ (reference sequence). CDR3 length equals 14 residues. The chain's CDR3 is CVSSRGTDTGELSF. Here the CDR3 DNA reads TGTGTCAGCAGTCGGGGAACGGACACTGGGGAGCTGTCTTTT.

This clonotype was recorded a few times. The junction departs from the called germline gene at one end, perhaps through a read error. CDR3 amino acids: CTSSLRKDDTKYF. CDR3 sequence (DNA): TGTACCAGCAGCTTAAGAAAGGATGATACGAAGTATTTT. V and J are TRBV11-2 and TRBJ2-3; D gene uncertain. Germline CDR1 SGHAT, CDR2 FQNNGV. There are 13 residues in the CDR3.

On this clonotype itself: No conserved phenylalanine or tryptophan is present at the end of the CDR3, so a read error is the likely explanation. The chain links TRBV30 to TRBJ2-3; 8 nucleotides match TRBD2. CDR1 is GTSNPN, CDR2 SVGIG, per germline (reference sequence). The CDR3 runs to 15 residues. The V gene end was trimmed by 0 bases and the J gene end by 7 bases; junction bases not matched to a gene: 9. CDR3 sequence (DNA): TGTGCCTGGAGTGTATCGGGAGGGATGGCAAATACGCAGTATGTT. This encodes CAWSVSGGMANTQYV.

As regards this clonotype: A junction end diverges from the germline sequence, so it may reflect a read error. J is TRBJ1-1 and V is TRBV20-1; D may be TRBD1 (6 bases). There are 11 residues in the CDR3. Germline V gene data show CDR1 as DFQATT and CDR2 as SNEGSKA (reference sequence). The DNA of the CDR3 is TGCAGTGCTAAAGGGGACACTGAAGTTTTCTTT. Translating it yields CSAKGDTEVFF.

On this clonotype: Compared with germline, one end of the junction differs, possibly owing to a read error. The chain combines TRBV18 with TRBJ2-4; D not certain. Looked up from germline, CDR1 is KGHSH and CDR2 is LQKENI. The CDR3 is made up of 13 amino acids. CDR3 sequence reads: CASSPDNENIQCF. CDR3 sequence (DNA): TGTGCCAGCTCACCTGATAATGAAAACATTCAGTGCTTC.

In this sample, this clonotype turned up many times. The V call is TRBV4-3, the J call TRBJ2-5, with unresolved D. Germline CDR1 and CDR2: LGHNA and YSLEER. Between the trimmed V and J ends, which lost 3 bases and 5 bases, there was a span of 10 bases. The CDR3 is 13 amino acids. The CDR3 protein is CASSQNLGETQYF. The CDR3 nucleotides read TGCGCCAGCAGCCAGAACCTAGGGGAGACCCAGTACTTC.

This clonotype was found once. An end of the junction does not agree with germline; a read error may underlie this. This rearrangement joins TRBV12-3 or TRBV12-4 to TRBJ2-1; 10 bases are a match to TRBD2. The CDR3 totals 21 residues. The CDR3 DNA follows: TGTGCTAGCACCCACCCGGGACTAGCGCGTCTAGCCCCGAGCTCCTACAATGAGCAGTTCTTC. Encoded protein: CASTHPGLARLAPSSYNEQFF.

This chain links TRBV6-2 or TRBV6-3 with TRBJ2-7; D is possibly TRBD2 (7 bases). This CDR3 has 15 residues. Germline CDR1 reads MNHEY; CDR2 reads SVGEGT. Deletions cut 7 bases from V and 5 bases from J, with 21 bases between. CDR3 residues: CASNTRPGGRNEQYF. In nucleotides, the CDR3 is TGTGCCAGCAATACGAGGCCCGGGGGGCGAAACGAGCAGTACTTC.

Regarding this clonotype: Being one base from a much bigger clone, this may be a read error. The V call is TRBV6-5, the J call TRBJ2-7; TRBD2 matches 12 bases. CDR3 length: 15 residues. Germline CDR1 and CDR2: MNHEY and SVGAGI. Losses at the gene ends were 8 bases for V and 4 bases for J; bases not matched to a gene: 9. CDR3 protein: CASGPGLAGLYEQYF. CDR3 DNA: TGTGCCAGCGGACCCGGACTAGCGGGACTTTACGAGCAGTACTTC.

Only a few counts were recorded for this clonotype. This sequence joins TRBV7-3 and TRBJ2-1; 7 bases are shared with TRBD2. The CDR3 loop spans 18 amino acids. Germline CDR1 and CDR2: SGHTA and FQGTGA. V was pared by 6 bases and J by 4 bases, with 18 bases of the junction left unmatched. The CDR3 sequence: CASSRISAGTNLYNEQFF. The CDR3 DNA sequence: TGTGCCAGCAGTCGAATTAGCGCCGGGACTAACCTTTACAATGAGCAGTTCTTC.